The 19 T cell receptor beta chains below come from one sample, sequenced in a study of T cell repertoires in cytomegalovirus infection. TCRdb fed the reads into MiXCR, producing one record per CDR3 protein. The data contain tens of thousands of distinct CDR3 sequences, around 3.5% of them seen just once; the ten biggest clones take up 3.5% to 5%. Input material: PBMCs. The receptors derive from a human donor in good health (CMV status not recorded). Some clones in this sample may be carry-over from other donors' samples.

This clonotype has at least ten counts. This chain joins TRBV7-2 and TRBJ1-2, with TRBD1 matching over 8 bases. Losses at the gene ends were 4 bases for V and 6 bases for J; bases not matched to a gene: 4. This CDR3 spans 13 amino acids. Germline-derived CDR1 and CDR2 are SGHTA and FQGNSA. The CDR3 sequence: CASSWDRRDGYTF. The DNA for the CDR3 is TGTGCCAGCAGCTGGGACAGGAGAGATGGCTACACCTTC. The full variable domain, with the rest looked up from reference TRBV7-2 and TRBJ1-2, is GAGVSQSPSNKVTEKGKDVELRCDPISGHTALYWYRQSLGQGLEFLIYFQGNSAPDKSGLPSDRFSAERTGGSVSTLTIQRTQQEDSAVYLCASSWDRRDGYTFGSGTRLTVV.

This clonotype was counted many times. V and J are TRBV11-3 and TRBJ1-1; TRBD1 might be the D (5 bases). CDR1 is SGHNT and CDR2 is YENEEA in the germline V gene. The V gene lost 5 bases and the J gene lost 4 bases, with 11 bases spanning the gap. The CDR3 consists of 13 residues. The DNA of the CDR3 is TGTGCCAGCAGCGTCATCGGGGGCACTGAAGCTTTCTTT. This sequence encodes CASSVIGGTEAFF.

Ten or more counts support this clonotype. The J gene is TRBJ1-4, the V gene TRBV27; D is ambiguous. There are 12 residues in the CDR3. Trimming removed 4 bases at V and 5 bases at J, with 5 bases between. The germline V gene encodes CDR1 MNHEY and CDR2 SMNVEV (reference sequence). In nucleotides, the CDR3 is TGTGCCAGCAGTTCGTACAATGAAAAACTGTTTTTT. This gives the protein CASSSYNEKLFF.

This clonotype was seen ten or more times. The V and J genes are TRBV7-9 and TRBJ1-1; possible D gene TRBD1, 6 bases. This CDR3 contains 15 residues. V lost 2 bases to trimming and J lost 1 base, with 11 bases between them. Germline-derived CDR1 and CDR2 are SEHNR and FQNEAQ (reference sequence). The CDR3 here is CASSLRARGNTEAFF. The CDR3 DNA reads TGTGCCAGCAGCTTAAGGGCCAGGGGGAACACTGAAGCTTTCTTT.

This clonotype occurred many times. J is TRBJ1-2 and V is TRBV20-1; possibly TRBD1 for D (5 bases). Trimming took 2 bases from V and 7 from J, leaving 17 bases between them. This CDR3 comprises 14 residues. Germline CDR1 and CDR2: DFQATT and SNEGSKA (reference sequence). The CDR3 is CSARRRMTVLGYTF. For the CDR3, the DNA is TGCAGTGCTAGAAGGCGTATGACAGTACTTGGCTACACCTTC.

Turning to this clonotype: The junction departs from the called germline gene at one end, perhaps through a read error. The CDR3 nucleotides read TGTGCCACCGAAGGAGGAGGGGGGGCTACCTTC. It codes for CATEGGGGATF. V and J are TRBV10-3 and TRBJ2-1; perhaps TRBD2 as D (7 bases). The CDR3 extends over 11 amino acids. CDR1 and CDR2 from the germline V gene are ENHRY and SYGVKD.

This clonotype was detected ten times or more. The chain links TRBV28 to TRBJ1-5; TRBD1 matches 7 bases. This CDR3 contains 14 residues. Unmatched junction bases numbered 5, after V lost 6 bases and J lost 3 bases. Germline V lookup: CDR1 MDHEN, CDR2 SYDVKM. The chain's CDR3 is CASSPGQANQPQHF. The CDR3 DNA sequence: TGTGCCAGCAGCCCAGGACAGGCCAATCAGCCCCAGCATTTT.

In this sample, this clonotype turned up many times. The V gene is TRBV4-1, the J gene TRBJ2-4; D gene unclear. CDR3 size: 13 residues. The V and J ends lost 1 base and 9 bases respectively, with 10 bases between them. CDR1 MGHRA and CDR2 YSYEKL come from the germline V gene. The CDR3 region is CASSQGHPGIQYF. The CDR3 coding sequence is TGCGCCAGCAGCCAAGGGCACCCAGGCATTCAGTACTTC.

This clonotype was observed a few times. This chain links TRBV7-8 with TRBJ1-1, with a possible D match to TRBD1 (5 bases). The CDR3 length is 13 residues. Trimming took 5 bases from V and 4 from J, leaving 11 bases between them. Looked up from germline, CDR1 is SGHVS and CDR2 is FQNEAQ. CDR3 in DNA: TGTGCCAGCAGCGTCGCAGGGTCCACTGAAGCTTTCTTT. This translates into CASSVAGSTEAFF.

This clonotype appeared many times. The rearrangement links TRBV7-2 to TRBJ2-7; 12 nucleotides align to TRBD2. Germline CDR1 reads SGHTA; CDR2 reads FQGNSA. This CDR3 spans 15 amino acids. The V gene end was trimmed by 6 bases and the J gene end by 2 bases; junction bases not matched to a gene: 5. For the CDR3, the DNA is TGTGCCAGCAGTACCGGGACTAGCGGGCCCTACGAGCAGTACTTC. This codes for CASSTGTSGPYEQYF.

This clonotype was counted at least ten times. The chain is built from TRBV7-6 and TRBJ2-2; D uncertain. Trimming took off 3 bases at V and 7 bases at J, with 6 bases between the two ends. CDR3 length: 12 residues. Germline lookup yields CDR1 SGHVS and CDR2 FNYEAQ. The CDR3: CASSLKIGELFF. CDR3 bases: TGTGCCAGCAGCTTGAAGATCGGGGAGCTGTTTTTT.

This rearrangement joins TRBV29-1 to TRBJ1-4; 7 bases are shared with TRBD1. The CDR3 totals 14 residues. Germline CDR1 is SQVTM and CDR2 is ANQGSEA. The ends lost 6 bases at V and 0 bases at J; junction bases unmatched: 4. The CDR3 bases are TGCAGCGTCGGACAGGCTGCAACTAATGAAAAACTGTTTTTT. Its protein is CSVGQAATNEKLFF.

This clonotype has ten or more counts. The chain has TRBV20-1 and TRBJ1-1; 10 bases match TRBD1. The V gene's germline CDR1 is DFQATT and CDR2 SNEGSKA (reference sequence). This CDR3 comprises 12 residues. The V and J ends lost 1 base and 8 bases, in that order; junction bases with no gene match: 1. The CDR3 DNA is TGCAGTGCTAGAGGGGGACAGGGGGAAGCTTTCTTT. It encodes CSARGGQGEAFF.

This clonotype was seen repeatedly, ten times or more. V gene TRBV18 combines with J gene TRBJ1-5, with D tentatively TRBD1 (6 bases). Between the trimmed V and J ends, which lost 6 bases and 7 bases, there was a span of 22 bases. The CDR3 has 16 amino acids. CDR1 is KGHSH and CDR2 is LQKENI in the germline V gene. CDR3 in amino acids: CASSAQRGTGEQPQHF. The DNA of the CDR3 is TGTGCCAGCTCGGCCCAGAGGGGGACGGGGGAGCAGCCCCAGCATTTT.

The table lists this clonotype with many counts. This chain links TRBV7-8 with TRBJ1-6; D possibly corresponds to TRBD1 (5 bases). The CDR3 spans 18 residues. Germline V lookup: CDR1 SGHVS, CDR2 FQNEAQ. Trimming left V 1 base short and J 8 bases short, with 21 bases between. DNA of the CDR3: TGTGCCAGCAGCTTAGTAGCAGGGTGGGAGGGGAGAGATTCACCCCTCCACTTT. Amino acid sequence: CASSLVAGWEGRDSPLHF. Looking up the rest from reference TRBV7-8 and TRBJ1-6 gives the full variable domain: GAGVSQSPRYKVAKRGQDVALRCDPISGHVSLFWYQQALGQGPEFLTYFQNEAQLDKSGLPSDRFFAERPEGSVSTLKIQRTQQEDSAVYLCASSLVAGWEGRDSPLHFGNGTRLTVT.

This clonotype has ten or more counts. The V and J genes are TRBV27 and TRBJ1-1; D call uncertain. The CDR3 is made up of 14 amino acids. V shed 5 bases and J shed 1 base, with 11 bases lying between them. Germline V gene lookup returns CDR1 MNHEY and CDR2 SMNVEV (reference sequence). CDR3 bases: TGTGCCAGCAGTCCAGGAGGCAGGAACACTGAAGCTTTCTTT. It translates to CASSPGGRNTEAFF.

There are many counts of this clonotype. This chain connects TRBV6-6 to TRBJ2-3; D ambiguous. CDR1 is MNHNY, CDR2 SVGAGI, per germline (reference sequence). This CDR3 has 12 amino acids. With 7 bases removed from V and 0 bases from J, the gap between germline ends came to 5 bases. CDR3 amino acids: CASTDSTDTQYF. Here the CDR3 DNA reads TGTGCCAGCACGGACAGCACAGATACGCAGTATTTT.

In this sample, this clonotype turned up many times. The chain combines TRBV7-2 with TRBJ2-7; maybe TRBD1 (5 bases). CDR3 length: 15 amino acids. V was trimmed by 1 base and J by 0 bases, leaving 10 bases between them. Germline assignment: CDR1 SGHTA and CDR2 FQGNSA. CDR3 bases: TGTGCCAGCAGCTTAGTACCAGGGAACTCCTACGAGCAGTACTTC. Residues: CASSLVPGNSYEQYF.

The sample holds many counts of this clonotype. The CDR3 region is CASSDRGGDTQYF. Here the CDR3 DNA reads TGTGCCAGCAGCGACAGGGGGGGGGATACGCAGTATTTT. The chain carries TRBV7-2 and TRBJ2-3; 9 bases map to TRBD1. J gave up 6 bases and V 5 bases, and 3 bases lay outside the gene matches. The CDR3 consists of 13 residues. Looked up from germline, CDR1 is SGHTA and CDR2 is FQGNSA.